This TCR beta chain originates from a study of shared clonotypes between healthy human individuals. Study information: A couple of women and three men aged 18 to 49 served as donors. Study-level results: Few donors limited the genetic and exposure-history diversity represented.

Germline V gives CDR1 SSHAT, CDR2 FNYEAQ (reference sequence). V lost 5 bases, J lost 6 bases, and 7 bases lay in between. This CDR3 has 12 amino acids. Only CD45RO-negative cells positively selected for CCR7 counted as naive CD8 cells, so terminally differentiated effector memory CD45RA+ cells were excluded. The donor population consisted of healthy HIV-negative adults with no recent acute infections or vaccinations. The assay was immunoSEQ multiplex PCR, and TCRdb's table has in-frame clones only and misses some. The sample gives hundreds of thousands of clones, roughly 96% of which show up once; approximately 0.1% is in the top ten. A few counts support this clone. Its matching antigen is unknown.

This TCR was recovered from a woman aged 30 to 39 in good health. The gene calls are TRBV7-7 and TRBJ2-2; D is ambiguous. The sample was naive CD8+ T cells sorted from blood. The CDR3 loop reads CASSPGPGELFF. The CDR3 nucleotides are TGTGCCAGCAGCCCAGGCCCCGGGGAGCTGTTTTTT.